This is a list of T cell receptor beta chains from one sample in a study of identical twins. A single record per CDR3 protein comes from TCRdb applying MiXCR to the 5' RACE reads. The profile covers some 790,000 distinct CDR3 sequences, with over 15% appearing a single time and over 10% taken by the ten largest. This sample also appeared in a second study, on T cells expressing NK-cell markers.

The sample was PBMCs. Receptors were obtained from a young woman in good health. CDR3s include the opening cysteine and the closing phenylalanine or tryptophan. The order of the fields is J gene, V gene, CDR3 protein.

j_call: TRBJ2-5
v_call: TRBV6-2/TRBV6-3
cdr3_aa: CASSYGRPGAQYF

j_call: TRBJ2-7
v_call: TRBV12-3/TRBV12-4
cdr3_aa: CASRKTTGTLYYEQYF

j_call: TRBJ2-7
v_call: TRBV20-1
cdr3_aa: CSARDISSGLYEQYF

j_call: TRBJ2-3
v_call: TRBV5-4
cdr3_aa: CASSPTKGTDTQYF

j_call: TRBJ2-2
v_call: TRBV10-1
cdr3_aa: CASSDFGRGGVAGELFF

j_call: TRBJ2-5
v_call: TRBV5-1
cdr3_aa: CASSLRREETQYF

j_call: TRBJ2-1
v_call: TRBV5-5
cdr3_aa: CASSLTIAGGSNEQFF

j_call: TRBJ2-1
v_call: TRBV29-1
cdr3_aa: CSVQDSHSYNEQFF

j_call: TRBJ2-2
v_call: TRBV7-9
cdr3_aa: CASSQGDLSNTGELFF

j_call: TRBJ1-4
v_call: TRBV7-9
cdr3_aa: CASSFSANEKLFF

j_call: TRBJ2-1
v_call: TRBV7-9
cdr3_aa: CASSPLAGGNEQFF

j_call: TRBJ2-1
v_call: TRBV5-1
cdr3_aa: CASSLDPGNEQFF

j_call: TRBJ1-2
v_call: TRBV20-1
cdr3_aa: CSASTNYGYTF

j_call: TRBJ1-1
v_call: TRBV20-1
cdr3_aa: CSARPGGRTEAFF

j_call: TRBJ2-7
v_call: TRBV15
cdr3_aa: CATSRDWGGGTYEQYF

j_call: TRBJ1-4
v_call: TRBV25-1
cdr3_aa: CASSDPGTGREKLFF

j_call: TRBJ1-6
v_call: TRBV9
cdr3_aa: CASSVEPRPPLHF

j_call: TRBJ2-1
v_call: TRBV7-9
cdr3_aa: CASSLGPGPYNEQFF

j_call: TRBJ2-7
v_call: TRBV11-2
cdr3_aa: CASSFHRQGRSYEQYF

j_call: TRBJ2-2
v_call: TRBV12-3/TRBV12-4
cdr3_aa: CASSYRPGELFF

j_call: TRBJ1-6
v_call: TRBV6-5
cdr3_aa: CASSFGQGSSYNSPLHF

j_call: TRBJ2-3
v_call: TRBV7-7
cdr3_aa: CASSISGRAGTQYF

j_call: TRBJ2-2
v_call: TRBV9
cdr3_aa: CASSVDTSGGGAVIGELFF

j_call: TRBJ2-3
v_call: TRBV7-2
cdr3_aa: CASGVGGIRGDTQYF

j_call: TRBJ2-7
v_call: TRBV11-3
cdr3_aa: CASSLGGLVHEQYF

j_call: TRBJ2-3
v_call: TRBV4-2
cdr3_aa: CASSQRGGPKTDTRYF

j_call: TRBJ2-7
v_call: TRBV11-2
cdr3_aa: CASSQGQLYEQYF

j_call: TRBJ2-7
v_call: TRBV5-6
cdr3_aa: CASNSDSPYEQYF

j_call: TRBJ2-6
v_call: TRBV10-3
cdr3_aa: CAISESRTVGANVLTF

j_call: TRBJ1-1
v_call: TRBV6-5
cdr3_aa: CASSYSRAATEAFF

j_call: TRBJ1-4
v_call: TRBV7-2
cdr3_aa: CASSVRVGSANEKLFF

j_call: TRBJ2-3
v_call: TRBV5-5
cdr3_aa: CASSSQITLSTDTQYF

j_call: TRBJ2-7
v_call: TRBV11-2
cdr3_aa: CASSLGTGMSRYF

j_call: TRBJ2-7
v_call: TRBV7-2
cdr3_aa: CASSSRRGGRAYEQYF

j_call: TRBJ1-6
v_call: TRBV20-1
cdr3_aa: CSARDERQGGNSPLHF

j_call: TRBJ1-1
v_call: TRBV5-1
cdr3_aa: CASSPRTETTEAFF

j_call: TRBJ1-2
v_call: TRBV12-3/TRBV12-4
cdr3_aa: CASRYRLSGYTF

j_call: TRBJ2-1
v_call: TRBV2
cdr3_aa: CASSEPWQGGFEQFF

j_call: TRBJ2-5
v_call: TRBV15
cdr3_aa: CATHRTSGAEETQYF

j_call: TRBJ1-6
v_call: TRBV12-3/TRBV12-4
cdr3_aa: CASSLSPGKNSPLHF

j_call: TRBJ2-7
v_call: TRBV5-6
cdr3_aa: CASSPGREFDEQYF

j_call: TRBJ2-1
v_call: TRBV11-2
cdr3_aa: CASSLHWNEQFF

j_call: TRBJ1-1
v_call: TRBV10-2
cdr3_aa: CASSGLPNTEAFF

j_call: TRBJ2-7
v_call: TRBV29-1
cdr3_aa: CSVDQGVNSYEQYF

j_call: TRBJ2-5
v_call: TRBV5-1
cdr3_aa: CASSLTGTRQETQYF

j_call: TRBJ2-1
v_call: TRBV20-1
cdr3_aa: CSAPSRGGNNEQFF

j_call: TRBJ1-1
v_call: TRBV6-1
cdr3_aa: CASSPLDRSGTEAFF

j_call: TRBJ1-2
v_call: TRBV7-2
cdr3_aa: CASSFRTGEGGYTF

j_call: TRBJ2-3
v_call: TRBV7-8
cdr3_aa: CASSAREGSTDTQYF

j_call: TRBJ1-6
v_call: TRBV5-1
cdr3_aa: CASSLSQRGPLHF

j_call: TRBJ1-2
v_call: TRBV20-1
cdr3_aa: CSAVTGGKYGYTF

j_call: TRBJ2-3
v_call: TRBV21-1
cdr3_aa: CASSKGQGTTDTQYF

j_call: TRBJ1-1
v_call: TRBV12-5
cdr3_aa: CASRDNTEAFF